This is a list of T cell receptor beta chains from one sample in a study of T-cell memory formation after mild COVID-19. From the 5' RACE reads, TCRdb called clonotypes with MiXCR, one entry per CDR3 protein. The sample shows 300,000 to 350,000 distinct CDR3 sequences, 14% of them seen only once. Source material: PBMCs or a T cell subset sorted from them (not recorded which). The receptor set was obtained from a man in his late teens or twenties who had mild COVID-19 (a few samples of this study predate the infection). Cell type and time point are not known. CDR3s include the opening cysteine and the closing phenylalanine or tryptophan. D genes are given only for firm matches. Clone size is shown for a subset of rows, as once, few, many or a class of expanded clone.

clone_size: few; v_call: TRBV11-2; j_call: TRBJ1-3; d_call: NA; cdr3_nt: TGTGCCAGCGCCTCTCCTTCTGGAAACACCATATATTTT; cdr3_aa: CASASPSGNTIYF
clone_size: many; v_call: TRBV12-3/TRBV12-4; j_call: TRBJ2-5; d_call: TRBD2; cdr3_nt: TGTGCCAGCAGTTTATCGGGACTACAAGAGACCCAGTACTTC; cdr3_aa: CASSLSGLQETQYF
clone_size: few; v_call: TRBV4-1; j_call: TRBJ2-1; d_call: NA; cdr3_nt: TGCACCAGCAGCCGAAGGGGGTATGAGCAGTTCTTC; cdr3_aa: CTSSRRGYEQFF
clone_size: few; v_call: TRBV18; j_call: TRBJ1-5; d_call: NA; cdr3_nt: TGTGCCAGCTCACCTGACAGGAGAAATCAGCCCCAGCATTTT; cdr3_aa: CASSPDRRNQPQHF
clone_size: NA; v_call: TRBV9; j_call: TRBJ2-3; d_call: TRBD2; cdr3_nt: TGTGCCAGCAGCGTAAGCCTAGCGGGGGCCCCGCCCGCAGATACGCAGTATTTT; cdr3_aa: CASSVSLAGAPPADTQYF
clone_size: NA; v_call: TRBV7-8; j_call: TRBJ2-2; d_call: TRBD2; cdr3_nt: TGTGCCAGCAGCCTTAGCGGGAGTTACACCGGGGAGCTGTTTTTT; cdr3_aa: CASSLSGSYTGELFF
clone_size: NA; v_call: TRBV5-1; j_call: TRBJ2-3; d_call: NA; cdr3_nt: TGCGCCAGCAGCGTCCGGGACCTCAGCCGTTACACAGATACGCAGTATTTT; cdr3_aa: CASSVRDLSRYTDTQYF
clone_size: few; v_call: TRBV10-3; j_call: TRBJ2-3; d_call: TRBD2; cdr3_nt: TGTGCCATCAGGCGGACTAGCGGGGGTCTCACAGATACGCAGTATTTT; cdr3_aa: CAIRRTSGGLTDTQYF
clone_size: NA; v_call: TRBV27; j_call: TRBJ1-6; d_call: NA; cdr3_nt: TGTGCCAGCAGCCTAACCCCGCCCGGTTCACCCCTCCACTTT; cdr3_aa: CASSLTPPGSPLHF
clone_size: NA; v_call: TRBV4-1; j_call: TRBJ2-1; d_call: NA; cdr3_nt: TGCGCCAGCAGCCAAGAAGACAGTTGGGGACCTGCCTACAATGAGCAGTTCTTC; cdr3_aa: CASSQEDSWGPAYNEQFF
clone_size: NA; v_call: TRBV5-1; j_call: TRBJ2-4; d_call: NA; cdr3_nt: TGCGCCAGCAGCTTGGGACTCCGGGACTCCGGAGGAATTCAGTACTTC; cdr3_aa: CASSLGLRDSGGIQYF
clone_size: few; v_call: TRBV6-6; j_call: TRBJ2-1; d_call: NA; cdr3_nt: TGTGCCAGCAGTTACTTCGCAGGGTACTTCTTC; cdr3_aa: CASSYFAGYFF
clone_size: few; v_call: TRBV18; j_call: TRBJ2-5; d_call: NA; cdr3_nt: TGTGCCAGCCGAACAGGGGAGGCAGGAGAGACCCAGTACTTC; cdr3_aa: CASRTGEAGETQYF
clone_size: NA; v_call: TRBV19; j_call: TRBJ2-1; d_call: NA; cdr3_nt: TGTGCCAGTAGTCTGAGGGAGTTGGCGGATGAGCAGTTCTTC; cdr3_aa: CASSLRELADEQFF
clone_size: NA; v_call: TRBV24-1; j_call: TRBJ2-1; d_call: NA; cdr3_nt: TGTGCCACCAGTGAGCTGACAGGAGGGGTCGATGAGCAGTTCTTC; cdr3_aa: CATSELTGGVDEQFF
clone_size: few; v_call: TRBV20-1; j_call: TRBJ2-3; d_call: TRBD2; cdr3_nt: TGCAGTGCTTTCCGGGGGGGGGGCACAGATACGCAGTATTTT; cdr3_aa: CSAFRGGGTDTQYF
clone_size: NA; v_call: TRBV5-4; j_call: TRBJ2-1; d_call: TRBD2; cdr3_nt: TGTGCCAGCAGCTTGGCCTGGGCTAGCGGGGACTCCTACAATGAGCAGTTCTTC; cdr3_aa: CASSLAWASGDSYNEQFF
clone_size: NA; v_call: TRBV7-2; j_call: TRBJ2-5; d_call: NA; cdr3_nt: TGTGCCAGCAGCTTAGATGGGGCAGTGTACCAAGAGACCCAGTACTTC; cdr3_aa: CASSLDGAVYQETQYF
clone_size: many; v_call: TRBV13; j_call: TRBJ1-2; d_call: NA; cdr3_nt: TGTGCCAGCAGCCATCGGGACTATGGCTACACCTTC; cdr3_aa: CASSHRDYGYTF
clone_size: NA; v_call: TRBV5-5; j_call: TRBJ2-1; d_call: TRBD2; cdr3_nt: TGTGCCAGCAGCTTGACTAGCGCCTACAATGAGCAGTTCTTC; cdr3_aa: CASSLTSAYNEQFF
clone_size: medium-sized; v_call: TRBV4-3; j_call: TRBJ2-6; d_call: TRBD1; cdr3_nt: TGCGCCAGCAGCCAAGCAGGGGGCTCTGGGGCCAACGTCCTGACTTTC; cdr3_aa: CASSQAGGSGANVLTF
clone_size: few; v_call: TRBV20-1; j_call: TRBJ1-5; d_call: NA; cdr3_nt: TGCAGTGCTAGAGATGCCAGCAATCAGCCCCAGCATTTT; cdr3_aa: CSARDASNQPQHF
clone_size: NA; v_call: TRBV6-1; j_call: TRBJ1-2; d_call: TRBD1; cdr3_nt: TGTGCCATCCGACAGGGTGTATTATATGGCTACACCTTC; cdr3_aa: CAIRQGVLYGYTF
clone_size: NA; v_call: TRBV7-6; j_call: TRBJ2-3; d_call: NA; cdr3_nt: TGTGCCAGCGGGGGGCAAGATACGCAGTATTTT; cdr3_aa: CASGGQDTQYF
clone_size: NA; v_call: TRBV6-2/TRBV6-3; j_call: TRBJ2-2; d_call: TRBD1; cdr3_nt: TGTGCCAGCAGTCCTCACCTTCACGACAGGGGCGGTTTGAACACCGGGGAGCTGTTTTTT; cdr3_aa: CASSPHLHDRGGLNTGELFF
clone_size: NA; v_call: TRBV12-3/TRBV12-4; j_call: TRBJ1-2; d_call: NA; cdr3_nt: TGTGCCAGCAGTTCGGGACTGTACTTTGAAGGCTACACCTTC; cdr3_aa: CASSSGLYFEGYTF
clone_size: NA; v_call: TRBV29-1; j_call: TRBJ1-2; d_call: NA; cdr3_nt: TGCAGCGCCCGGGGGGTAGGGGGCTACACCTTC; cdr3_aa: CSARGVGGYTF
clone_size: few; v_call: TRBV20-1; j_call: TRBJ2-3; d_call: NA; cdr3_nt: TGCAGTGCCCCTACAGAGCCTAGCACAGATACGCAGTATTTT; cdr3_aa: CSAPTEPSTDTQYF
clone_size: many; v_call: TRBV7-2; j_call: TRBJ2-1; d_call: TRBD2; cdr3_nt: TGTGCCAGCAGCTCCGAGCGGGGGGGCCGGGATGAGCAGTTCTTC; cdr3_aa: CASSSERGGRDEQFF
clone_size: NA; v_call: TRBV11-2; j_call: TRBJ2-7; d_call: NA; cdr3_nt: TGTGCCAGCAGCTCCTCCGGCAGATCCCCTTCCTACGAGCAGTACTTC; cdr3_aa: CASSSSGRSPSYEQYF
clone_size: few; v_call: TRBV6-5; j_call: TRBJ2-7; d_call: NA; cdr3_nt: TGTGCCAGCAGTTTAGCGGCAGGGCCTTACGAGCAGTACTTC; cdr3_aa: CASSLAAGPYEQYF
clone_size: few; v_call: TRBV18; j_call: TRBJ1-1; d_call: NA; cdr3_nt: TGTGCCAGCTCCCCCGGACAGATGAACATTGAAGCTTTCTTT; cdr3_aa: CASSPGQMNIEAFF
clone_size: NA; v_call: TRBV20-1; j_call: TRBJ1-2; d_call: NA; cdr3_nt: TGCAGTGCTAGTGAAGCAGGGATCCTCTATGGCTACACCTTC; cdr3_aa: CSASEAGILYGYTF
clone_size: few; v_call: TRBV7-9; j_call: TRBJ2-7; d_call: NA; cdr3_nt: TGTGCCAGCAGCCCCACGTTAAACGAGCAGTACTTC; cdr3_aa: CASSPTLNEQYF
clone_size: NA; v_call: TRBV7-7; j_call: TRBJ2-5; d_call: NA; cdr3_nt: TGTGCTAGCAGCGTAGGGCGGGGGCTCCAAGAGACCCAGTACTTC; cdr3_aa: CASSVGRGLQETQYF
clone_size: few; v_call: TRBV12-3/TRBV12-4; j_call: TRBJ2-3; d_call: NA; cdr3_nt: TGTGCCAGCGGCCCAGGGACAGATACGCAGTATTTT; cdr3_aa: CASGPGTDTQYF
clone_size: NA; v_call: TRBV5-6; j_call: TRBJ1-5; d_call: TRBD1; cdr3_nt: TGTGCCAGCAGCTTGGGGGACAGCCTTCAGCCCCAGCATTTT; cdr3_aa: CASSLGDSLQPQHF
clone_size: NA; v_call: TRBV12-3/TRBV12-4; j_call: TRBJ2-1; d_call: TRBD2; cdr3_nt: TGTGCCAGCAGGGCTAGCGGGCACCCCTACAATGAGCAGTTCTTC; cdr3_aa: CASRASGHPYNEQFF
clone_size: many; v_call: TRBV12-3/TRBV12-4; j_call: TRBJ2-7; d_call: TRBD1; cdr3_nt: TGTGCCACTGCCGCTTGGACAGGGTTGGACGAGCAGTACTTC; cdr3_aa: CATAAWTGLDEQYF
clone_size: many; v_call: TRBV23-1; j_call: TRBJ2-1; d_call: NA; cdr3_nt: TGCGCCAGCAGTCAATCGAAGGGTGAGCAGTTCTTC; cdr3_aa: CASSQSKGEQFF
clone_size: few; v_call: TRBV7-3; j_call: TRBJ2-1; d_call: NA; cdr3_nt: TGTGCCAGCAGCTTAGACTCGGGACGCTACAATGAGCAGTTCTTC; cdr3_aa: CASSLDSGRYNEQFF
clone_size: few; v_call: TRBV5-6; j_call: TRBJ2-3; d_call: TRBD1; cdr3_nt: TGTGCCAGCAGCCTGGACAGGGGTATTTCAGATACGCAGTATTTT; cdr3_aa: CASSLDRGISDTQYF
clone_size: many; v_call: TRBV14; j_call: TRBJ2-1; d_call: TRBD1; cdr3_nt: TGTGCCAGCAGCCTTGCCGGGACAGGATACAATGAGCAGTTCTTC; cdr3_aa: CASSLAGTGYNEQFF
clone_size: few; v_call: TRBV4-1; j_call: TRBJ1-2; d_call: NA; cdr3_nt: TGCGCCAGCAGCCAAGTAGGGGGGGGAGCTGGCTACACCTTC; cdr3_aa: CASSQVGGGAGYTF
clone_size: NA; v_call: TRBV19; j_call: TRBJ1-1; d_call: NA; cdr3_nt: TGTGCCAGTAGTGTACAGGGCAGCACTGAAGCTTTCTTT; cdr3_aa: CASSVQGSTEAFF
clone_size: NA; v_call: TRBV6-5; j_call: TRBJ2-5; d_call: NA; cdr3_nt: TGTGCCAGCAGCTCCGGGGCCCGAAGGGGGACCCAGTACTTC; cdr3_aa: CASSSGARRGTQYF
clone_size: few; v_call: TRBV11-3; j_call: TRBJ2-7; d_call: NA; cdr3_nt: TGTGCCAGCAGCCTCGCCCGGCACTACGAGCAGTACTTC; cdr3_aa: CASSLARHYEQYF
clone_size: NA; v_call: TRBV20-1; j_call: TRBJ1-2; d_call: NA; cdr3_nt: TGCAGTGCTAGAATGGGTGGGCAGGTGGATGGCTACACCTTC; cdr3_aa: CSARMGGQVDGYTF
clone_size: once; v_call: TRBV18; j_call: TRBJ2-7; d_call: TRBD1; cdr3_nt: TGTGCCAGCTCCCCCACCGAGGGGGCTATGTACTTC; cdr3_aa: CASSPTEGAMYF
clone_size: NA; v_call: TRBV12-3/TRBV12-4; j_call: TRBJ2-3; d_call: NA; cdr3_nt: TGTGCCAGCAGTCGAAGGGGCCGGGACGATACGCAGTATTTT; cdr3_aa: CASSRRGRDDTQYF
clone_size: few; v_call: TRBV5-1; j_call: TRBJ2-1; d_call: TRBD2; cdr3_nt: TGCGCCAGCAGCTCCATACTAGCGGGGGTGAAGAATGAGCAGTTCTTC; cdr3_aa: CASSSILAGVKNEQFF